These T cell receptor beta chains were read from a single sample in a study of siplizumab effects on memory and regulatory T cells. Clones were read by immunoSEQ multiplex PCR, and TCRdb kept only the in-frame ones, dropping some. The data contain some 100,000 clones, approximately 90% of them singletons. Sequencing used Tregs sorted from blood. The source of these receptors is a human donor in good health. The CDR3 runs from the conserved cysteine through the conserved F or W. The D gene is left open where the match is weak. Not all rows give a size; the values are once, few, many and, for expanded clones, a class.

TRBV5-6	TRBJ2-7	-	-	CASSLDYTYEQYF	TGTGCCAGCAGCTTAGACTACACCTACGAGCAGTACTTC
TRBV5-1	TRBJ2-2	-	-	CASSLGPTGELFF	TGCGCCAGCAGTCTGGGGCCCACCGGGGAGCTGTTTTTT
TRBV27	TRBJ2-7	few	TRBD2	CANGLAFRSYEQYF	TGTGCCAACGGACTAGCATTTCGATCCTACGAGCAGTACTTC
TRBV7-2	TRBJ2-4	-	-	CASSHVPPGLAKNIQYF	TGTGCCAGCAGCCATGTCCCCCCGGGACTAGCCAAAAACATTCAGTACTTC
TRBV5-8	TRBJ2-2	-	-	CASSYWINGGRAGELFF	TGTGCCAGCAGCTACTGGATCAATGGTGGTCGCGCCGGGGAGCTGTTTTTT
TRBV29-1	TRBJ1-2	-	TRBD1	CSVPGQGPIYGYTF	TGCAGCGTCCCTGGACAGGGTCCCATCTATGGCTACACCTTC
TRBV7-2	TRBJ2-1	-	TRBD1	CASSLDWDRVYNEQFF	TGTGCCAGCAGCTTAGACTGGGACAGGGTCTACAATGAGCAGTTCTTC
TRBV21-1	TRBJ2-7	-	-	CASSKPPGGGKSYEQYF	TGTGCCAGCAGCAAACCGCCTGGAGGAGGGAAATCCTACGAGCAGTACTTC
TRBV2	TRBJ2-1	few	-	CASSVLPGTNNEQFF	TGTGCCAGCAGTGTCTTGCCGGGAACTAACAATGAGCAGTTCTTC
TRBV28	TRBJ1-5	-	TRBD1	CASSFLRGQGNSNQPQHF	TGTGCCAGCAGTTTCCTAAGGGGACAGGGAAATAGCAATCAGCCCCAGCATTTT
TRBV28	TRBJ2-7	few	-	CATITAYEQYF	TGTGCCACGATCACCGCCTACGAGCAGTACTTC
TRBV19	TRBJ1-4	few	TRBD1	CASSKGAGTNEKLFF	TGTGCCAGTAGTAAGGGGGCTGGAACTAATGAAAAACTGTTTTTT
TRBV7-8	TRBJ1-2	-	-	CASSAQGWRGYTF	TGTGCCAGCAGCGCGCAGGGCTGGCGTGGCTACACCTTT